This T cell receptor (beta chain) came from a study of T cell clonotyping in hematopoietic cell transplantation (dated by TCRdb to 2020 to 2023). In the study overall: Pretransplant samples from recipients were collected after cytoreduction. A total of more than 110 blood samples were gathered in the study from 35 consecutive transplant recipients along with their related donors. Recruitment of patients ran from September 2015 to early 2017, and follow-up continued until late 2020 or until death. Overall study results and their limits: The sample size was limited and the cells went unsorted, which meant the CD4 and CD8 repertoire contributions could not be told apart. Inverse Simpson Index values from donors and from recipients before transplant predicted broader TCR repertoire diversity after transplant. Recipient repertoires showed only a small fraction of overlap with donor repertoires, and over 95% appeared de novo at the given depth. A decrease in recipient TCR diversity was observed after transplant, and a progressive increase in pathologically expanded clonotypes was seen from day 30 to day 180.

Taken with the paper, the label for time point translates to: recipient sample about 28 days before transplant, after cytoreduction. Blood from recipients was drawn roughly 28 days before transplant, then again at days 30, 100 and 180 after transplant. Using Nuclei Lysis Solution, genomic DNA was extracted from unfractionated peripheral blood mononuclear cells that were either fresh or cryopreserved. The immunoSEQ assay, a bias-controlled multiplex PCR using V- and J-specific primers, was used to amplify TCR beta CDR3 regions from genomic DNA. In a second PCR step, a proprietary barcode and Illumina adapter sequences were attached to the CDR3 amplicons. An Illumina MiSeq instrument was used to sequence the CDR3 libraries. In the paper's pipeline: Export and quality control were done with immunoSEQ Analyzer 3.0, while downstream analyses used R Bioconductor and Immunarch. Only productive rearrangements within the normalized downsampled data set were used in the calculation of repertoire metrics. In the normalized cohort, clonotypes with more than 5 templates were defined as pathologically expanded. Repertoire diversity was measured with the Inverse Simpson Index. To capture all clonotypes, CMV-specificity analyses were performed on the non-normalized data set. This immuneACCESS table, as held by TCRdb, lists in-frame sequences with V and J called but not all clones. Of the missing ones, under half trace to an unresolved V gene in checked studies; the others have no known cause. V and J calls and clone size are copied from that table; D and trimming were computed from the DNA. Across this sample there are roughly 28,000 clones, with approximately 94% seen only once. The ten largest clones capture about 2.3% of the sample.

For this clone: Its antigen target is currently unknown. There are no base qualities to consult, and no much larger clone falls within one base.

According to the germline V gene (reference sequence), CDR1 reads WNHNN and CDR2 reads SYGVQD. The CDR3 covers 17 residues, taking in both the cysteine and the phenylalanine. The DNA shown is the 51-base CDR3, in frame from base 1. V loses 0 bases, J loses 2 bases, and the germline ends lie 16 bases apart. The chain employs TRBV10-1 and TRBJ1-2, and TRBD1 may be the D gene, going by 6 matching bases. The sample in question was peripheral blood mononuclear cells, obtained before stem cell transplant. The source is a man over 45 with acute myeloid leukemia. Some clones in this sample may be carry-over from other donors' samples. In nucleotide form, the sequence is TGCGCCAGCAGTGAGTCTAAGGGGGGGACGGCCAACTATGGCTACACCTTC. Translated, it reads CASSESKGGTANYGYTF.